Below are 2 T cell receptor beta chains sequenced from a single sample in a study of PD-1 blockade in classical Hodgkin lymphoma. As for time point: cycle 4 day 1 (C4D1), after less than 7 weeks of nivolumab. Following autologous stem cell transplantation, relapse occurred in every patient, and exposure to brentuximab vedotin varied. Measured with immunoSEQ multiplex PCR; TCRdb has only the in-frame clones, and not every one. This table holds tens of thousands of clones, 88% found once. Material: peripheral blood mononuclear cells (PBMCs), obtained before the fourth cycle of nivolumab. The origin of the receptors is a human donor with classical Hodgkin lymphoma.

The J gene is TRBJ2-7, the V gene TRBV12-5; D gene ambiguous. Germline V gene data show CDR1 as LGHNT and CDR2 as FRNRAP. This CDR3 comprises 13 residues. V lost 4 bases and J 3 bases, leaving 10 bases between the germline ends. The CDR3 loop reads CASGSSGYYEQYF. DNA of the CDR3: TGTGCTAGTGGTTCCTCTGGATACTACGAGCAGTACTTC.

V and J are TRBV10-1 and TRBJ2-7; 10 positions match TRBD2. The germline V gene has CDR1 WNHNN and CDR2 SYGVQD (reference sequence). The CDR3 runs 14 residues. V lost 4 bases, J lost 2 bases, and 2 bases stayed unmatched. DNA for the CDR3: TGCGCCAGCAGTGCACTAGCGGGAACCTACGAGCAGTACTTC. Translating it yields CASSALAGTYEQYF.